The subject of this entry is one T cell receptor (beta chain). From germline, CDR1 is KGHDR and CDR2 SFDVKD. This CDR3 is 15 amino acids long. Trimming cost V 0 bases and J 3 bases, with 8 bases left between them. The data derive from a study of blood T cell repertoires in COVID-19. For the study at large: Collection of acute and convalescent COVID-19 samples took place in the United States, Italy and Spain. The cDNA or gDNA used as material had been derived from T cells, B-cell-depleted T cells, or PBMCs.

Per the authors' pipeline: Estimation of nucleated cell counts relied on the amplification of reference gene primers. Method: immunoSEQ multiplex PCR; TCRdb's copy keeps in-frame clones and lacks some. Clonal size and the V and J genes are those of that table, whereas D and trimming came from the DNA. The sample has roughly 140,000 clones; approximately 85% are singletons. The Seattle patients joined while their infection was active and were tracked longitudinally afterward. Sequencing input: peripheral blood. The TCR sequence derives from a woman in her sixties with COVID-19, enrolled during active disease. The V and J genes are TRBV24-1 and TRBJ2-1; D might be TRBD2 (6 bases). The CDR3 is CATSDLAGNYNEQFF. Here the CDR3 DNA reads TGTGCCACCAGTGATTTGGCGGGGAACTACAATGAGCAGTTCTTC.